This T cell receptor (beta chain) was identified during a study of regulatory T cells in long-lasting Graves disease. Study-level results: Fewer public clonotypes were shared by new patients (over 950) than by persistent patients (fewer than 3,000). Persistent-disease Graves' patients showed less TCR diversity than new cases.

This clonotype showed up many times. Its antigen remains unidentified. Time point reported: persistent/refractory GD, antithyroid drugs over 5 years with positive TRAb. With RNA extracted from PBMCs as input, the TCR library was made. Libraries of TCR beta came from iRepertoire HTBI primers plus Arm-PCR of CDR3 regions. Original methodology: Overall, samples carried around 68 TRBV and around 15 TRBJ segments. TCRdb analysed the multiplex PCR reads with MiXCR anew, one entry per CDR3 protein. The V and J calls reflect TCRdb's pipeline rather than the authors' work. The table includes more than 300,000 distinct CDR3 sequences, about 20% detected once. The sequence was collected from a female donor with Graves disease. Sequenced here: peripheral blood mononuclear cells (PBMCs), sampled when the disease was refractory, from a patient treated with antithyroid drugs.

As DNA, the CDR3 is TGTGCCAGCAGCTCAAGAGTAATAAATTTCATGAACACTGAAGCTTTCTTT. As protein: CASSSRVINFMNTEAFF. The chain uses TRBV11-2 and TRBJ1-1, with unresolved D. The germline gives CDR1 SGHAT, CDR2 FQNNGV. CDR3 length: 17 residues. The V and J ends lost 4 bases and 0 bases respectively, with 18 bases between them.